This T cell receptor beta chain was obtained from a study of cytomegalovirus exposure and HLA in healthy donors. The CDR3 contains 14 residues. Germline V gives CDR1 SGHNT, CDR2 YYREEE (reference sequence). V was cut by 1 base and J by 4 bases, with 8 bases left in between. PCR was performed using 60 Vbeta and 13 Jbeta primers. Produced via immunoSEQ multiplex PCR; TCRdb's table is partial and in-frame only. The sample records 110,000 to 150,000 clones, approximately 68% being singletons. Findings and limits, study-wide: Reports indicate that TCR beta sequences accurately predicted the HLA-A and HLA-B alleles of most subjects. An ancestry cluster, one associated with Asian ancestry, reportedly showed fewer N-insertions than the 666-donor mean in a later analysis.

This clone was detected only a few times. Its antigen is not known. Sequencing input: PBMCs. The chain combines TRBV5-4 with TRBJ1-4; D uncertain. The TCR was taken from a man in his 60s in good health and CMV-seronegative. CDR3 DNA: TGTGCCAGCAGCTTGCCCGGGGTTAATGAAAAACTGTTTTTT. Its protein product is CASSLPGVNEKLFF.